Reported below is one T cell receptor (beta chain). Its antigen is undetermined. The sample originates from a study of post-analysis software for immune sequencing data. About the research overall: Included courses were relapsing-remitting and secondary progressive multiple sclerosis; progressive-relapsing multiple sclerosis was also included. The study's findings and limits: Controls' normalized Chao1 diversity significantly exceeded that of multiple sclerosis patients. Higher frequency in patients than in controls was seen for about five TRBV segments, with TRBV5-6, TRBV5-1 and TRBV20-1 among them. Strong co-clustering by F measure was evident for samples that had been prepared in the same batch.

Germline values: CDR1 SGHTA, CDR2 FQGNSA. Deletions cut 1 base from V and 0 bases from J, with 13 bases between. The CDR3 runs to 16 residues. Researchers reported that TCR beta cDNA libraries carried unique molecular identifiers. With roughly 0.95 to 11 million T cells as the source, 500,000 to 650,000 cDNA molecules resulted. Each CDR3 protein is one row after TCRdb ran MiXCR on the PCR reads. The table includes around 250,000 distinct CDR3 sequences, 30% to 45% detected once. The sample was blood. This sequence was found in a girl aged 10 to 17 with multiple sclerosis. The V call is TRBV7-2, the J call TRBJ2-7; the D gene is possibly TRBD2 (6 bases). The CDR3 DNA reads TGTGCCAGCAGCTTAGTACCTAGCGTAAGCTCCTACGAGCAGTACTTC. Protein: CASSLVPSVSSYEQYF.